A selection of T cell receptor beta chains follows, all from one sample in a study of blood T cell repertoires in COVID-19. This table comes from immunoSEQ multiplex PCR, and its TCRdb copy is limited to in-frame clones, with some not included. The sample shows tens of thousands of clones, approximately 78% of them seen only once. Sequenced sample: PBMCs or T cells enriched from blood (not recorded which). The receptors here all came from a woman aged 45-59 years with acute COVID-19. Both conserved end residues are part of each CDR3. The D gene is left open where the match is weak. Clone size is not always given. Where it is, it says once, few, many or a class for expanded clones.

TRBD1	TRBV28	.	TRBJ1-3	CASSLRLGQGAGLGNTIYF	TGTGCCAGCAGTTTAAGATTGGGACAGGGGGCGGGTCTGGGAAACACCATATATTTT
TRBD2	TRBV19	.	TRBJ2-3	CASSIPPGLAGTSTDTQYF	TGTGCCAGTAGTATACCCCCGGGACTAGCGGGAACTAGCACAGATACGCAGTATTTT
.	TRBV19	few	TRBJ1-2	CAGIGRVARGNYGYTF	TGTGCCGGCATCGGTCGGGTGGCCAGAGGGAACTATGGCTACACCTTC
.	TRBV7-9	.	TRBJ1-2	CASSLATSGMDGYTF	TGTGCCAGCAGCTTAGCGACGTCAGGGATGGATGGCTACACCTTC
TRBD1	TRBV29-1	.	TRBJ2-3	CSVESGTGSTDTQYF	TGCAGCGTTGAAAGCGGGACAGGGTCCACAGATACGCAGTATTTT
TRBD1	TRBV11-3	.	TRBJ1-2	CASSLIGGGYGYTF	TGTGCCAGCAGCTTAATAGGGGGCGGCTATGGCTACACCTTC
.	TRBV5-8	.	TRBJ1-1	CASSFVTFGTEAFF	TGTGCCAGCAGCTTCGTGACTTTCGGGACTGAAGCTTTCTTT
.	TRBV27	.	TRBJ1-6	CASSSDRRTAGGHNSPLHF	TGTGCCAGCAGTTCAGATAGACGGACGGCCGGAGGCCACAATTCACCCCTCCACTTT
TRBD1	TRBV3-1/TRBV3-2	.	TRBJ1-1	CASSPSGTGNTEAFF	TGTGCCAGCAGCCCCTCCGGGACAGGTAACACTGAAGCTTTCTTT
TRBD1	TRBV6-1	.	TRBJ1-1	CASSEDDRALNTEAFF	TGTGCCAGCAGTGAAGACGACAGGGCCCTAAACACTGAAGCTTTCTTT
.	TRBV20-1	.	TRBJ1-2	CSAKSVTDYTF	TGCAGTGCTAAATCTGTAACTGACTACACCTTC
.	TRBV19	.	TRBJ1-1	CASSRREGPGAEAFF	TGTGCCAGTAGTAGACGTGAGGGGCCGGGGGCTGAAGCTTTCTTT
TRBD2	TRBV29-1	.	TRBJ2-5	CSVSRLAGDQETQYF	TGCAGCGTTTCTAGACTAGCGGGGGACCAAGAGACCCAGTACTTC
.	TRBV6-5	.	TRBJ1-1	CASSYTAGTLTEAFF	TGTGCCAGCAGTTATACGGCAGGGACTTTGACTGAAGCTTTCTTT
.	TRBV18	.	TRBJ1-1	CASSPSPGNTEAFF	TGTGCCAGCTCACCCTCCCCGGGGAACACTGAAGCTTTCTTT
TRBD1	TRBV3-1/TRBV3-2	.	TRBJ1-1	CASSQERTGTGNTEAFF	TGTGCCAGCAGCCAAGAACGTACCGGGACAGGGAACACTGAAGCTTTCTTT
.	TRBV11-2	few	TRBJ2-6	CASRAKGFLSGANVLTF	TGTGCCAGCAGAGCGAAGGGGTTTCTCTCTGGGGCCAACGTCCTGACTTTC
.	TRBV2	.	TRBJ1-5	CASKGQEDQPQHF	TGTGCCAGCAAAGGTCAGGAGGATCAGCCCCAGCATTTT